This TCR beta chain was found in a study of blood T cell repertoires in COVID-19. This clone was seen only once. In the original analysis: Reference gene primer amplification in the assay estimated nucleated cell counts. TCRdb's copy holds only in-frame clones and misses some; the assay was immunoSEQ multiplex PCR. D and trimming come from the DNA, and the V and J calls and clone size come from that table. The data show about 250,000 clones, with 75% to 90% seen just once and over 2% held by the top ten. Germline assignment: CDR1 SQVTM and CDR2 ANQGSEA. This CDR3 region has 13 residues. Germline trimming cut 4 bases from V and 8 bases from J; bases unmatched to any gene: 10. Individuals drawn from around 25 US areas were roughly 18 to 100 years old. Cohort placement rested on clinical history that participants reported themselves. Donors of Cohort 3 who recovered were those that had two negative PCRs, clearance, or symptom resolution.

Sequencing used PBMCs or T cells enriched from blood (not recorded which). The source of this sequence is a woman aged 18-30 years who had recovered from COVID-19. The rearrangement links TRBV29-1 to TRBJ1-2; TRBD1 agrees at 7 bases. The CDR3 DNA sequence: TGCAGCGTTGGGGACAGCCTGACCCGGGGCTACACCTTC. Its translation is CSVGDSLTRGYTF.